Listed below are T cell receptor beta chains from one sample, sequenced in a study of shared clonotypes between healthy human individuals. Clones were read by immunoSEQ multiplex PCR, and TCRdb kept only the in-frame ones, dropping some. The sample carries more than 2 million clones, approximately 94% recorded once. The sequenced material came from naive CD8+ T cells sorted from blood. These receptors all stem from a man younger than 35 in good health. The CDR3 runs from the conserved cysteine through the conserved F or W. The D gene is left open where the match is weak. Some rows have no size entry. The others give once, few or many, or a class for an expanded clone.

clone_size	v_call	d_call	j_call	cdr3_nt	cdr3_aa
NA	TRBV2	TRBD2	TRBJ2-1	TGTGCCAGCAGTGAACGGCGGGGGGCTCACAATGAGCAGTTCTTC	CASSERRGAHNEQFF
NA	TRBV5-1	TRBD2	TRBJ2-7	TGCGCCAGCAGCTTTAGCGGGGGGACCTACGAGCAGTACTTC	CASSFSGGTYEQYF
NA	TRBV11-2	NA	TRBJ2-1	TGTGCCAGCAGCTTAATTTCTTCCTACAATGAGCAGTTCTTC	CASSLISSYNEQFF
NA	TRBV29-1	NA	TRBJ2-7	TGCAGCGTTGAAGATAGGGGAATAGGACAGACCGGCGAGCAGTACTTC	CSVEDRGIGQTGEQYF
NA	TRBV11-2	NA	TRBJ1-5	TGTGCCAGCAGCCGAGGGGGACACGGTCAGCCCCAGCATTTT	CASSRGGHGQPQHF
NA	TRBV29-1	NA	TRBJ1-4	TGCAGCGTTTGGGGTGAACAGGGAACTAATGAAAAACTGTTTTTT	CSVWGEQGTNEKLFF
once	TRBV19	NA	TRBJ2-4	TGTGCCAGTAGTAAGGACAGGGAGGGCTTGGACATTCAGTACTTC	CASSKDREGLDIQYF
NA	TRBV9	TRBD1	TRBJ2-3	TGTGCCAGCAGCGATGAACAGGGGCACACAGATACGCAGTATTTT	CASSDEQGHTDTQYF
NA	TRBV5-1	NA	TRBJ2-7	TGCGCCAGCAGCTTGGTTTCCGGAGCCTACGAGCAGTACTTC	CASSLVSGAYEQYF
NA	TRBV5-6	TRBD2	TRBJ2-1	TGTGCCAGCAGCTTAGGACTAGCGGGAGGGTGGGGCTCCTACAATGAGCAGTTCTTC	CASSLGLAGGWGSYNEQFF
once	TRBV7-2	NA	TRBJ2-1	TGTGCCAGCAGCTTAGCGCCAGGCCTGAACAATGAGCAGTTCTTC	CASSLAPGLNNEQFF
NA	TRBV28	TRBD2	TRBJ2-1	TGTGCCAGCAGTTTAACTAGCGGGAGTGAGAATGAGCAGTTCTTC	CASSLTSGSENEQFF
few	TRBV6-6	TRBD1	TRBJ1-5	TGTGCCAGCAGTTTCCTCGGACAGGGGGGTCAGCCCCAGCATTTT	CASSFLGQGGQPQHF
NA	TRBV4-1	NA	TRBJ2-7	TGCGCCAGCAGCCCAACCGAAAATTACGAGCAGTACTTC	CASSPTENYEQYF
NA	TRBV9	TRBD2	TRBJ2-5	TGTGCCAGCAGCGCTAGCGGGTTGGGGGAGACCCAGTACTTC	CASSASGLGETQYF
NA	TRBV15	NA	TRBJ2-7	TGTGCCACCAGCAGAGATCTTACGGGGTCCAACGAGCAGTACTTC	CATSRDLTGSNEQYF
NA	TRBV21-1	NA	TRBJ2-7	TGTGCCAGCAGCAAAGTGTCGCGGAGCTACGAGCAGTACTTC	CASSKVSRSYEQYF
NA	TRBV2	TRBD1	TRBJ1-2	TGTGCCAGCAGTACCATGCAAGGACAGGTCGACTATGGCTACACCTTC	CASSTMQGQVDYGYTF
NA	TRBV9	NA	TRBJ1-6	TGTGCCAGCAGTGAGGATATGAATTCACCCCTCCACTTT	CASSEDMNSPLHF
NA	TRBV4-3	TRBD1	TRBJ2-7	TGCGCCAGCAGCCAAGAAGGCGGACAGGGACACTACGAGCAGTACTTC	CASSQEGGQGHYEQYF
NA	TRBV19	TRBD1	TRBJ2-7	TGTGCCAGTAGCTATGGACAGGGCTACGAGCAGTACTTC	CASSYGQGYEQYF
NA	TRBV4-1	NA	TRBJ1-5	TGCGCCAGCAGCCAAGTCGGGCAGAATCAGCCCCAGCATTTT	CASSQVGQNQPQHF
NA	TRBV28	NA	TRBJ1-5	TGTGCCAGCAACCAATGGAGCCTTACCCAGCATTTT	CASNQWSLTQHF
once	TRBV5-4	NA	TRBJ2-3	TGTGCCAGCAGCTTCGGAGGGGCAGATACGCAGTATTTT	CASSFGGADTQYF
NA	TRBV12-5	NA	TRBJ1-1	TGTGCTAGTGGGGTAGGTTGGACTGAAGCTTTCTTT	CASGVGWTEAFF
NA	TRBV19	NA	TRBJ1-4	TGTGCCAGTAACGTAGCAACTAATGAAAAACTGTTTTTT	CASNVATNEKLFF
NA	TRBV25-1	NA	TRBJ1-1	TGTGCCAGCAGTGAACGGAGTGTGGCCACTGAAGCTTTCTTT	CASSERSVATEAFF
NA	TRBV4-1	NA	TRBJ2-7	TGCGCCAGCAGCCCCCTCGTCGGACAGTACGAGCAGTACTTC	CASSPLVGQYEQYF
NA	TRBV4-1	NA	TRBJ2-1	TGCGCCAGCAGCCAAGGGGCGACAACAGTGGGTCACTACAATGAGCAGTTCTTC	CASSQGATTVGHYNEQFF
NA	TRBV5-5	TRBD1	TRBJ2-7	TGTGCCAGCAGCCCGGACAGGCCAACCTACGAGCAGTACTTC	CASSPDRPTYEQYF
NA	TRBV2	NA	TRBJ2-7	TGTGCCAGCAGTGAAGGTAATAGCCGCTCCTACGAGCAGTACTTC	CASSEGNSRSYEQYF
NA	TRBV4-1	NA	TRBJ1-5	TGCGCCAGCAGCCAAGGCGTGGGGGCTGGTCAGCCCCAGCATTTT	CASSQGVGAGQPQHF
NA	TRBV9	NA	TRBJ1-1	TGTGCCAGCAGCGAGGGGGGAAGCACTGAAGCTTTCTTT	CASSEGGSTEAFF
NA	TRBV6-5	NA	TRBJ2-7	TGTGCCAGCAGTTACTCAAACGAGCAGTACTTC	CASSYSNEQYF
NA	TRBV28	TRBD1	TRBJ2-7	TGTGCCAGCAGTCCACAGGGGTCGGACGAGCAGTACTTC	CASSPQGSDEQYF
NA	TRBV9	TRBD1	TRBJ1-2	TGTGCCAGCGGGACAGGCGACGGCTACACCTTC	CASGTGDGYTF
NA	TRBV1	NA	TRBJ1-4	TGCACCAGCAGCCAGGGGGACAGGAATGAAAAACTGTTTTTT	CTSSQGDRNEKLFF
NA	TRBV28	TRBD1	TRBJ1-2	TGTGCCAGCAGTGACACAGGGGGAAGTATTTTC	CASSDTGGSIF
NA	TRBV5-4	NA	TRBJ1-3	TGTGCCAGCAGCTTTGGGGGAGGTGGAAACACCATATATTTT	CASSFGGGGNTIYF
once	TRBV7-9	NA	TRBJ2-7	TGTGCCAGCAGCTCCCCGGAAAAGAGCTCCTACGAGCAGTACTTC	CASSSPEKSSYEQYF
once	TRBV9	TRBD2	TRBJ2-7	TGTGCCAGCAGCGTAGAGCCAGGGACTACCTACGAGCAGTACTTC	CASSVEPGTTYEQYF
NA	TRBV11-2	NA	TRBJ2-7	TGTGCCAGCAGCTTCTTCACAGGGATGAACGAGCAGTACTTC	CASSFFTGMNEQYF
NA	TRBV7-9	TRBD1	TRBJ2-7	TGTGCCAGCAGCTTAGGACAGGGGAACTTTTACGAGCAGTACTTC	CASSLGQGNFYEQYF
once	TRBV4-1	NA	TRBJ1-2	TGCGCCAGCAGCCACGGGCAGGGGACTAACTATGGCTACACCTTC	CASSHGQGTNYGYTF
NA	TRBV7-9	TRBD2	TRBJ2-2	TGTGCCAGCAGCTTTCGAGGGGAGGGAACCGGGGAGCTGTTTTTT	CASSFRGEGTGELFF
NA	TRBV5-6	NA	TRBJ2-2	TGTGCCAGCAGCTCAGGACTAAACACCGGGGAGCTGTTTTTT	CASSSGLNTGELFF
NA	TRBV28	NA	TRBJ2-3	TGTGCCAGCAGTTTAGAGAGGGCTAGCACAGATACGCAGTATTTT	CASSLERASTDTQYF
NA	TRBV6-5	NA	TRBJ1-2	TGTGCCAGCAGTTACGAAGCATTTTATGGCTACACCTTC	CASSYEAFYGYTF
NA	TRBV4-3	TRBD2	TRBJ2-1	TGCGCCAGCAGCCAAGAAACTAGCGGGAGGGAGGACGATGAGCAGTTCTTC	CASSQETSGREDDEQFF
NA	TRBV18	NA	TRBJ1-5	TGTGCCAGCTCACCACCCCTGGCCGGTAGCAATCAGCCCCAGCATTTT	CASSPPLAGSNQPQHF